This T cell receptor beta chain was documented in a study of blood T cell repertoires in COVID-19. V shed 6 bases and J 5 bases; nucleotides not matched to a gene: 8. This CDR3 spans 14 amino acids. Per the germline V gene, CDR1 is SGHRS and CDR2 is YFSETQ. In the study's own analysis: Using reference gene primer amplification, nucleated cell counts were estimated. Data came from immunoSEQ multiplex PCR; TCRdb stores just in-frame clones and leaves some out. D and trimming were read from the DNA, whereas the V and J calls and clone size are those reported in that table. The table lists approximately 250,000 clones, 88% of them singletons, with roughly 1.2% in the top ten. Recruits, aged roughly 18 to 100 years, lived in 20 to 30 US areas.

The sample was PBMCs or T cells enriched from blood (not recorded which). The sequence derives from a woman aged 40 to 55 with acute COVID-19. V is TRBV5-1 and J is TRBJ2-1; 7 positions match TRBD1. The CDR3 loop reads CASTQGDQHNEQFF. CDR3 DNA: TGCGCCAGCACCCAGGGGGACCAACACAATGAGCAGTTCTTC.